The 10 T cell receptor beta chains given below trace back to one sample, sequenced in a study of cytomegalovirus exposure and HLA in healthy donors. PCR amplification relied on 60 Vbeta primers (plus 13 Jbeta primers). The repertoire was sequenced with immunoSEQ multiplex PCR; TCRdb's copy has only in-frame clones and lacks some. The data contain some 110,000 clones, roughly 82% of them singletons. Input material: PBMCs. These receptors came from a male donor in good health and CMV-seropositive.

The chain uses TRBV5-1 and TRBJ1-6; D is uncertain. The CDR3 is made up of 16 amino acids. Germline V gives CDR1 SGHRS, CDR2 YFSETQ. V was shortened by 4 bases and J by 0 bases, with 11 bases between the two germline ends. Written as DNA, the CDR3 is TGCGCCAGCAGCGGTGAAGGGAGCTCCTATAATTCACCCCTCCACTTT. Encoded protein: CASSGEGSSYNSPLHF.

The chain uses TRBV10-3 and TRBJ1-4; TRBD1 matches 9 bases. Germline assignment: CDR1 ENHRY and CDR2 SYGVKD. V gave up 10 bases and J gave up 5 bases; unmatched junction bases: 8. The CDR3 is made up of 14 amino acids. In DNA form, the CDR3 reads TGTGCCACTAGAGCCGGGACAGGGAATGAAAAACTGTTTTTT. Translated: CATRAGTGNEKLFF.

The chain uses TRBV5-1 and TRBJ2-7; no definite D call. The CDR3 length is 13 residues. Germline values: CDR1 SGHRS, CDR2 YFSETQ. Trimming pared 0 bases from V and 2 bases from J, leaving 6 bases between. The CDR3 nucleotides read TGCGCCAGCAGCTTGGTATTAGCCTACGAGCAGTACTTC. Translation: CASSLVLAYEQYF.

The chain is built from TRBV25-1 and TRBJ1-4; the D gene is possibly TRBD1 (5 bases). The CDR3 covers 15 residues. Looked up from germline, CDR1 is MGHDK and CDR2 is SYGVNS. V shed 1 base and J shed 7 bases, with 13 bases lying between them. The CDR3 here is CASSEWLRGVEKLFF. The CDR3 DNA sequence: TGTGCCAGCAGTGAATGGCTCCGGGGGGTTGAAAAACTGTTTTTT. Drawing the rest from reference TRBV25-1 and TRBJ1-4, the complete variable domain is EADIYQTPRYLVIGTGKKITLECSQTMGHDKMYWYQQDPGMELHLIHYSYGVNSTEKGDLSSESTVSRIRTEHFPLTLESARPSHTSQYLCASSEWLRGVEKLFFGSGTQLSVL.

This sequence joins TRBV6-5 and TRBJ1-6; D gene ambiguous. CDR3 length equals 16 residues. Germline V lookup: CDR1 MNHEY, CDR2 SVGAGI. Trimming removed 0 bases at V and 2 bases at J, with 8 bases between. CDR3 protein: CASSYSGSAYNSPLHF. CDR3 DNA: TGTGCCAGCAGTTACTCTGGCAGCGCCTATAATTCACCCCTCCACTTT.

The rearrangement uses TRBV6-1 and TRBJ1-5, with TRBD1 as a possible D gene (5 bases). Trimming stripped 1 base from V and 0 bases from J, with 7 bases between. The germline V gene encodes CDR1 MNHNS and CDR2 SASEGT. The CDR3 is 15 residues long. CDR3 protein: CASSEDRHSNQPQHF. In DNA form, the CDR3 reads TGTGCCAGCAGTGAAGACAGGCATAGCAATCAGCCCCAGCATTTT.

This clone was counted once. The V gene is TRBV2, the J gene TRBJ1-1; weak D call: TRBD1 (5 bases). This CDR3 has 13 residues. CDR1 is SNHLY and CDR2 is FYNNEI in the germline V gene. V lost 4 bases to trimming and J lost 9 bases, with 15 bases between them. The CDR3 loop reads CASSASGIPKAFF. In DNA, the CDR3 is TGTGCCAGCAGTGCTTCAGGGATCCCTAAAGCTTTCTTT.

CDR3 sequence: CASSSHYSKGTGELFF. The DNA of the CDR3 is TGTGCCAGCAGTTCCCACTACTCGAAGGGGACCGGGGAGCTGTTTTTT. The V and J genes are TRBV6-5 and TRBJ2-2, with D maybe TRBD1 (5 bases). Trimming left V 4 bases short and J 5 bases short, with 17 bases between. CDR1 and CDR2 from the germline V gene are MNHEY and SVGAGI. This CDR3 spans 16 amino acids.

V and J are TRBV2 and TRBJ1-5; the match to TRBD1 covers 9 bases. V trimming: 6 bases; J trimming: 2 bases; junction bases outside the gene matches: 5. Germline CDR1 is SNHLY and CDR2 is FYNNEI. This CDR3 is built from 15 residues. CDR3 DNA: TGTGCCAGCAGGGTTACAGGGGGCGGCAATCAGCCCCAGCATTTT. This gives the protein CASRVTGGGNQPQHF.

On this clone itself: This specimen includes other DNA sequences encoding the same CDR3. The chain recombines TRBV30 with TRBJ1-5; D possibly corresponds to TRBD1 (5 bases). This CDR3 region has 13 residues. Germline V gene lookup returns CDR1 GTSNPN and CDR2 SVGIG (reference sequence). V lost 0 bases, J lost 2 bases, and 5 bases lay in between. The CDR3 region has the DNA TGTGCCTGGAGTGTACAGGGCAATCAGCCCCAGCATTTT. It yields the protein CAWSVQGNQPQHF. Full variable domain (rest looked up from reference TRBV30 and TRBJ1-5): SQTIHQWPATLVQPVGSPLSLECTVEGTSNPNLYWYRQAAGRGLQLLFYSVGIGQISSEVPQNLSASRPQDRQFILSSKKLLLSDSGFYLCAWSVQGNQPQHFGDGTRLSIL.